Listed here are 9 T cell receptor beta chains from one sample, sequenced in a study of blood T cell repertoires in COVID-19. TCRdb keeps only in-frame clones here, not all; method: immunoSEQ multiplex PCR. This sample has 75,000 to 100,000 clones, with 70% to 90% found just once. Sequenced: peripheral blood. These receptors were collected from an older man with acute or convalescent COVID-19.

The chain combines TRBV29-1 with TRBJ2-5; D might be TRBD1 (6 bases). The V end lost 6 bases, the J end lost 5 bases, and 16 bases lay between the germline ends. The CDR3 contains 13 residues. Looked up from germline, CDR1 is SQVTM and CDR2 is ANQGSEA. This CDR3 is CSVGAGTRETQYF. The CDR3 DNA reads TGCAGCGTGGGGGCAGGCACAAGGGAGACCCAGTACTTC.

The rearrangement joins TRBV28 to TRBJ1-4, with 11 nucleotides matching TRBD1. This CDR3 comprises 15 residues. Trimming at V came to 3 bases and at J to 7 bases, leaving 4 bases not matched to a gene. Looked up from germline, CDR1 is MDHEN and CDR2 is SYDVKM. CDR3 nucleotides: TGTGCCAGCAGTTTCGGGACAGGGGGGAGTGAAAAACTGTTTTTT. Translating it yields CASSFGTGGSEKLFF.

The CDR3 coding sequence is TGTGCCAGCACAGGGTCGGACAATGAGCAGTTCTTC. It is translated as CASTGSDNEQFF. V and J are TRBV2 and TRBJ2-1; D may be TRBD1 (5 bases). V was shortened by 7 bases and J by 5 bases, with 9 bases between the two germline ends. Germline values: CDR1 SNHLY, CDR2 FYNNEI. The CDR3 is 12 amino acids.

V and J are TRBV6-6 and TRBJ1-4; TRBD1 is a possible D gene (6 bases). V was trimmed by 0 bases and J by 11 bases, leaving 10 bases between them. The germline V gene encodes CDR1 MNHNY and CDR2 SVGAGI (reference sequence). The CDR3 covers 13 residues. The CDR3 nucleotides read TGTGCCAGCAGTTACTCAGGGGGAGGGAAACTGTTTTTT. Protein product: CASSYSGGGKLFF.

In the case of this clone: The same CDR3 can be traced to other DNA sequences in this sample. The chain is built from TRBV28 and TRBJ2-1; D gene unclear. V gave up 3 bases and J gave up 0 bases, with 3 bases separating them. This CDR3 region has 13 residues. The V gene's germline CDR1 is MDHEN and CDR2 SYDVKM. This CDR3 is CASSFGSYNEQFF. CDR3 DNA: TGTGCCAGCAGTTTCGGCTCCTACAATGAGCAGTTCTTC.

The chain employs TRBV28 and TRBJ1-4; 9 nucleotides agree with TRBD1. CDR3 size: 16 residues. After removal of 0 bases from V and 6 bases from J, the junction contained 5 bases not matched to a gene. Germline V gene sequence: CDR1 MDHEN, CDR2 SYDVKM. For the CDR3, the DNA is TGTGCCAGCAGTTTATGGCTTGGGACAGGGCATGAAAAACTGTTTTTT. This codes for CASSLWLGTGHEKLFF.

The V gene is TRBV3-1 (or the pseudogene TRBV3-2), the J gene TRBJ2-3; D is uncertain. This CDR3 is 12 amino acids long. The V end was cut by 0 bases, the J end by 5 bases, with 3 bases between. Per germline, CDR1 LGHDT and CDR2 YNNKEL (reference sequence). This chain's CDR3 is CASSQDLDTQYF. CDR3 nucleotide sequence: TGTGCCAGCAGCCAAGATCTAGATACGCAGTATTTT.

A word on this clone: The germline gene is not matched at one end of the junction; a read error may be the cause. The J gene is TRBJ1-2, the V gene TRBV24-1; D possibly corresponds to TRBD1 (6 bases). Per germline, CDR1 KGHDR and CDR2 SFDVKD. The CDR3 extends over 13 amino acids. The CDR3 region is CATSAGASYGYTF. As DNA, the CDR3 is TGCGCCACCAGTGCAGGGGCCAGCTATGGCTACACCTTC.

The V and J genes are TRBV4-1 and TRBJ1-6; D gene unclear. The CDR3 runs to 16 residues. The ends were cut back, 0 bases at V and 7 bases at J, with 13 bases in the middle. CDR1 MGHRA and CDR2 YSYEKL come from the germline V gene. For the CDR3, the DNA is TGCGCCAGCAGCCAAGATGGAGGGCTGGGGAATTCACCCCTCCACTTT. Translating it yields CASSQDGGLGNSPLHF.